This T cell receptor (beta chain) is drawn from a study of blood T cell repertoires in COVID-19. At the level of the study: Both acute and convalescent COVID-19 samples were obtained from the United States, Italy and Spain.

Source study methods: Amplification from reference gene primers served as the basis for estimated nucleated cell counts. Some clones are missing from TCRdb's copy, which holds only in-frame ones; the method was immunoSEQ multiplex PCR. D and trimming were read from the DNA, whereas the V and J calls and clone size are those reported in that table. The sample holds nearly 110,000 clones; 60% to 85% are singletons and the top ten take 5% to 7.5%. Of note for this clone: At one end the junction does not follow the germline gene, possibly because of a read error.

The CDR3 extends over 18 amino acids. CDR1 LGHDT and CDR2 YNNKEL come from the germline V gene (reference sequence). Patients in Seattle were enrolled during active infection, then followed longitudinally. The TCR comes from a man older than 75 with COVID-19, enrolled during active disease. V is TRBV3-1 (or the pseudogene TRBV3-2) and J is TRBJ1-1; D uncertain. Sequencing was performed on peripheral blood. CDR3 loop: CTSSQGSSGFDMNTEAFF. The CDR3 DNA sequence: TGTACCAGCAGCCAAGGGTCCTCGGGGTTCGATATGAACACTGAAGCTTTCTTT.